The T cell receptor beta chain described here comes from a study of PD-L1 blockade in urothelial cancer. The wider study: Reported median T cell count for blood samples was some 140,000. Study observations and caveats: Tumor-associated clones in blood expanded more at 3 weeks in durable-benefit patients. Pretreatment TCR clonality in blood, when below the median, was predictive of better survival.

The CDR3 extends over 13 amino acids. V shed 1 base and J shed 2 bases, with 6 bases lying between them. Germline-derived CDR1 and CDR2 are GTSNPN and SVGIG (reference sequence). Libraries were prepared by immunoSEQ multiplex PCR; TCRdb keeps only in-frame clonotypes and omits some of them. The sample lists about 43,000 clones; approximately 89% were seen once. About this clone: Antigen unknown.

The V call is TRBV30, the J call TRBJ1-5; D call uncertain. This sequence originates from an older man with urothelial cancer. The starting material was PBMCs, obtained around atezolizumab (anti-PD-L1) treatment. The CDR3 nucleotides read TGTGCCTGGAGTGCGCCAGGCAATCAGCCCCAGCATTTT. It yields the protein CAWSAPGNQPQHF.